What follows are 18 T cell receptor beta chains derived from one specimen sequenced in a study of post-analysis software for immune sequencing data. TCR beta cDNA libraries had unique molecular identifiers. TCRdb itself ran the PCR reads through MiXCR, one entry per CDR3 protein. The sample consists of about 160,000 distinct CDR3 sequences, under 40% of them appearing once. Here the sequenced sample was blood, taken after autologous hematopoietic stem cell transplantation. The receptors originated from a girl under 18 with multiple sclerosis.

As regards this clonotype: A much larger clone differs from this one at a single base, so this may be a read error. The gene calls are TRBV7-2 and TRBJ2-7; D perhaps matches TRBD1 (5 bases). Trimming cost V 0 bases and J 3 bases, with 18 bases left between them. The CDR3 contains 17 residues. CDR1 is SGHTA and CDR2 is FQGNSA in the germline V gene. The CDR3 spells CASSLAPPPGQFYEQYF. Written as DNA, the CDR3 is TGTGCCAGCAGCTTAGCCCCCCCTCCAGGGCAATTCTACGAGCAGTACTTC.

This clonotype was seen repeatedly, ten times or more. The V gene is TRBV28, the J gene TRBJ2-5; 7 bases map to TRBD2. There are 16 residues in the CDR3. V trimming: 5 bases; J trimming: 2 bases; junction bases outside the gene matches: 11. From germline, CDR1 is MDHEN and CDR2 SYDVKM. The CDR3 DNA reads as TGTGCCAGCAGTCCCCGGGTAGCGGGCCCACAAGAGACCCAGTACTTC. Its protein is CASSPRVAGPQETQYF.

This clonotype was detected ten times or more. The V call is TRBV4-1, the J call TRBJ2-1, with 11 bases identical to TRBD2. Germline lookup yields CDR1 MGHRA and CDR2 YSYEKL. Trimming removed 0 bases from V and 8 bases from J; junction bases left unmatched: 3. The CDR3 runs to 15 residues. DNA for the CDR3: TGCGCCAGCAGCCAAGAAGGGACTAGCGGTTATGAGCAGTTCTTC. Protein sequence: CASSQEGTSGYEQFF.

This clonotype appeared a few times. The gene calls are TRBV28 and TRBJ2-7, with 9 bases lining up with TRBD2. The CDR3 runs 16 residues. Germline CDR1 and CDR2: MDHEN and SYDVKM. The V gene end was trimmed by 1 base and the J gene end by 2 bases; junction bases not matched to a gene: 6. This CDR3 reads CASSLSLAGLTYEQYF. CDR3 DNA sequence: TGTGCCAGCAGTTTATCCCTAGCGGGACTAACCTACGAGCAGTACTTC.

The V and J genes are TRBV19 and TRBJ2-1; TRBD1 is a possible D gene (5 bases). Trimming shortened V by 3 bases and J by 0 bases, and 12 bases separated the two germline ends. This CDR3 region has 16 residues. The germline V gene encodes CDR1 LNHDA and CDR2 SQIVND (reference sequence). The CDR3 protein is CASSISRTHSYNEQFF. CDR3 DNA: TGTGCCAGTAGTATTTCGCGGACACACTCCTACAATGAGCAGTTCTTC.

The chain recombines TRBV29-1 with TRBJ2-7; D could derive from TRBD1 or TRBD2 (5 bases each). Trimming stripped 7 bases from V and 7 bases from J, with 23 bases between. The germline CDR1 and CDR2 sequences are SQVTM and ANQGSEA. This CDR3 has 14 residues. CDR3 region: CSATGTTTLGEQYF. CDR3 bases: TGCAGCGCCACGGGGACCACAACATTGGGGGAGCAGTACTTC.

This chain joins TRBV6-2 or TRBV6-3 and TRBJ2-7; TRBD2 agrees at 14 bases. The length of the CDR3 is 18 residues. Germline lookup yields CDR1 MNHEY and CDR2 SVGEGT. Losses at the gene ends were 5 bases for V and 5 bases for J; bases not matched to a gene: 14. The CDR3 loop reads CASSPGGTSGSTVNEQYF. The CDR3 DNA is TGTGCCAGCAGTCCGGGGGGGACTAGCGGGAGTACAGTCAACGAGCAGTACTTC.

This clonotype was observed a handful of times. The rearrangement uses TRBV7-2 and TRBJ2-5, with D perhaps given as TRBD1 or TRBD2 (5 bases each). The CDR3 is 15 amino acids. The germline V and J ends were trimmed by 4 bases and 11 bases, with 23 bases remaining between them. Germline assignment: CDR1 SGHTA and CDR2 FQGNSA. The CDR3 sequence is CASSSPPRAGSKQYF. In DNA, the CDR3 is TGTGCCAGCAGCTCACCCCCTAGAGCAGGGAGTAAGCAGTACTTC.

Regarding this clonotype: The germline gene is not matched at one end of the junction; a read error may be the cause. The chain couples TRBV7-7 to TRBJ2-5, with 9 bases identical to TRBD2. Germline loops: CDR1 SSHAT, CDR2 FNYEAQ (reference sequence). The CDR3 covers 14 residues. This chain's CDR3 is CASSLAGAKETQYF. CDR3 DNA: TGTGCTAGCAGCTTAGCGGGAGCGAAAGAGACCCAGTACTTC.

The rearrangement uses TRBV15 and TRBJ2-1; 7 nucleotides match TRBD1. J was trimmed by 7 bases and V by 0 bases; bases with no gene match: 9. The CDR3 extends over 16 amino acids. CDR1 and CDR2 from the germline V gene are LNHNV and YYDKDF (reference sequence). Here the CDR3 DNA reads TGTGCCACCAGCAGAGATTGGCAGGGGGTTTGGAATGAGCAGTTCTTC. It yields the protein CATSRDWQGVWNEQFF.

This clonotype was seen at least ten times. The V call is TRBV4-2, the J call TRBJ2-7; D may be TRBD2 (6 bases). The CDR3 has 15 amino acids. Between the trimmed V and J ends, which lost 1 base and 2 bases, there was a span of 12 bases. Germline V gives CDR1 LGHNA, CDR2 YNFKEQ. For the CDR3, the DNA is TGTGCCAGCAGCCAAGGGCTGGGCGGGACCTACGAGCAGTACTTC. Translated, it gives CASSQGLGGTYEQYF.

The V gene is TRBV6-5, the J gene TRBJ2-1; no firm D call. Germline V gives CDR1 MNHEY, CDR2 SVGAGI. Trimming took 0 bases from V and 2 from J, leaving 14 bases between them. CDR3 length: 17 amino acids. The CDR3 nucleotides are TGTGCCAGCAGTTACTCCCCCGGAGATCGGGCCTACAATGAGCAGTTCTTC. This gives the protein CASSYSPGDRAYNEQFF.

This clonotype came up a few times. The J gene is TRBJ2-3, the V gene TRBV5-1; TRBD2 matches at 8 bases. CDR3 length: 14 amino acids. Unmatched junction bases numbered 7, after V lost 4 bases and J lost 6 bases. Germline assignment: CDR1 SGHRS and CDR2 YFSETQ. The CDR3 loop reads CASSKGLVLDTQYF. DNA of the CDR3: TGCGCCAGCAGCAAGGGACTAGTTCTCGATACGCAGTATTTT.

The sample holds a few counts of this clonotype. The V gene is TRBV7-3, the J gene TRBJ2-3; D remains unclear. Trimming pared 1 base from V and 2 bases from J, leaving 10 bases between. The germline V gene has CDR1 SGHTA and CDR2 FQGTGA. The CDR3 is 15 residues long. CDR3 DNA: TGTGCCAGCAGCTTAAAGGCTGGCGTCACAGATACGCAGTATTTT. It is translated as CASSLKAGVTDTQYF.

This clonotype was counted a few times. This chain links TRBV6-1 with TRBJ2-3; 10 nucleotides align to TRBD2. J was trimmed by 4 bases and V by 6 bases; bases with no gene match: 7. The CDR3 runs to 15 residues. From germline, CDR1 is MNHNS and CDR2 SASEGT. DNA for the CDR3: TGTGCCAGCAGACTTGCTCTAGCGGGAGCAGATACGCAGTATTTT. As protein: CASRLALAGADTQYF.

The chain is built from TRBV7-9 and TRBJ1-1; D is perhaps TRBD1 (6 bases). V was pared by 5 bases and J by 2 bases, with 18 bases between. The CDR3 loop spans 16 amino acids. Germline CDR1 is SEHNR and CDR2 is FQNEAQ (reference sequence). Here the CDR3 DNA reads TGTGCCAGCAGCCCGCTGGGCAGGGGCACAAACACTGAAGCTTTCTTT. The encoded protein is CASSPLGRGTNTEAFF.

This clonotype was counted between two and nine times. V is TRBV29-1 and J is TRBJ1-1; 11 nucleotides match TRBD1. J lost 5 bases, V lost 1 base, and 6 bases had no gene match. Germline V lookup: CDR1 SQVTM, CDR2 ANQGSEA. The CDR3 covers 15 residues. The chain's CDR3 is CSVEGWDRGSTEAFF. The CDR3 DNA sequence: TGCAGCGTTGAAGGGTGGGACAGGGGGAGTACTGAAGCTTTCTTT.

The rearrangement links TRBV6-2 or TRBV6-3 to TRBJ2-7; tentatively, D is TRBD1 (5 bases). CDR3 length: 14 residues. V gave up 7 bases and J gave up 4 bases, with 17 bases separating them. CDR1 and CDR2 (germline): MNHEY, SVGEGT. CDR3 nucleotides: TGTGCCAGCAACTGGCAGGGCGAAACTTACGAGCAGTACTTC. Amino acid sequence: CASNWQGETYEQYF.